A few counts support the clone carrying this TCR beta chain. The source of the sample is a study of blood T cell repertoires in COVID-19. Study overall: Sites across the United States, Italy and Spain contributed samples from acute and convalescent COVID-19.

Original handling: Amplification of reference gene primers provided the estimated nucleated cell counts. Here immunoSEQ multiplex PCR was the method, and the copy in TCRdb shows in-frame clones only, minus some. Clone size and V and J calls were adopted from that table, with D and trimming inferred from the DNA. The sample has approximately 250,000 clones; nearly 85% are singletons. The V segment lost 6 bases and the J segment 5 bases; nucleotides outside the gene matches: 12. Germline loops: CDR1 LGHDT, CDR2 YNNKEL (reference sequence). This CDR3 has 15 residues. The receptor was isolated from a human donor in a cohort sampled during active COVID-19. Sequenced input: peripheral blood. The chain combines TRBV3-1 (or the pseudogene TRBV3-2) with TRBJ2-7; 8 bases are a match to TRBD2. CDR3 loop: CASRIGAGGRDEQYF. For the CDR3, the DNA is TGTGCCAGCAGAATAGGGGCGGGAGGTCGAGACGAGCAGTACTTC.